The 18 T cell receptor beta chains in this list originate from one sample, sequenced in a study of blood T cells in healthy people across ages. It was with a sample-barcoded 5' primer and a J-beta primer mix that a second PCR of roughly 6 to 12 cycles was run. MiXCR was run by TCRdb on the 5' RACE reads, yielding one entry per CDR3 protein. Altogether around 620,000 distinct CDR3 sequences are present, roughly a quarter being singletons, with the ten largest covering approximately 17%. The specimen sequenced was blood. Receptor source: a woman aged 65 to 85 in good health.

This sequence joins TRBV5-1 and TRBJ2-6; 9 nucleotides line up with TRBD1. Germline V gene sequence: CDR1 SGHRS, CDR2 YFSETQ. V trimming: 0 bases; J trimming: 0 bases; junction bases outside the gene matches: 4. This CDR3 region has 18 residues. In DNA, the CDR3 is TGCGCCAGCAGCTTGGCCGGGACAGGGAGCTCTGGGGCCAACGTCCTGACTTTC. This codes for CASSLAGTGSSGANVLTF.

CDR3 nucleotide sequence: TGTGCCTGGAGCCGACACCCACCTGGAGGAAACACCATATATTTT. This translates into CAWSRHPPGGNTIYF. J is TRBJ1-3 and V is TRBV30; the D is unclear. The CDR3 runs 15 residues. Germline CDR1 is GTSNPN and CDR2 is SVGIG (reference sequence). V lost 3 bases, J lost 4 bases, and 16 bases lay in between.

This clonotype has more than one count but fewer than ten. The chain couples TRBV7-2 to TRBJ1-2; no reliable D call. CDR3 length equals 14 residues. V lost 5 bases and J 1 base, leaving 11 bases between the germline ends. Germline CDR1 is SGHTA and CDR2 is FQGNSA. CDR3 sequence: CASSVDGNNYGYTF. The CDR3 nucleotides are TGTGCCAGCAGCGTTGACGGGAATAACTATGGCTACACCTTC.

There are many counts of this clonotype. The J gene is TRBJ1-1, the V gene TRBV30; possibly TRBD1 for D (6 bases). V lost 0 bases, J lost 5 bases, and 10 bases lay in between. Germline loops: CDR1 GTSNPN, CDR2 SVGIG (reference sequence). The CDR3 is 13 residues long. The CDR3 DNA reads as TGTGCCTGGAGTGTAGGGACAAAGACTGAAGCTTTCTTT. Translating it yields CAWSVGTKTEAFF.

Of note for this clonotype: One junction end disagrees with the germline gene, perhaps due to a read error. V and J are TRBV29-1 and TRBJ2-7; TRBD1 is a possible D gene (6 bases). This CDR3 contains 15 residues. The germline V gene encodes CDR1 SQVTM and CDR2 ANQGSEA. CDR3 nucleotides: TGCAGCGTTGAAGCCACAGGGTGGGGTTCCTTCGAGCAGTACTTC. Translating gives CSVEATGWGSFEQYF.

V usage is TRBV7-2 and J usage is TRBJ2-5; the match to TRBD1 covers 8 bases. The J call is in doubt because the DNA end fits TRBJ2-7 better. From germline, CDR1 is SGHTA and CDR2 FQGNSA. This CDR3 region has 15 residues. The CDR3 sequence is CASSPTGGFVYEQYF. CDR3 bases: TGTGCCAGCAGCCCCACAGGGGGGTTTGTCTACGAGCAGTACTTC.

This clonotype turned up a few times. CDR3 amino acids: CASSAGFSGNTIYF. CDR3 DNA sequence: TGTGCCAGCAGTGCAGGCTTCTCTGGAAACACCATATATTTT. The chain employs TRBV2 and TRBJ1-3; no definite D call. This CDR3 is built from 14 residues. Germline V gives CDR1 SNHLY, CDR2 FYNNEI. The V gene lost 4 bases and the J gene lost 0 bases, with 7 bases spanning the gap.

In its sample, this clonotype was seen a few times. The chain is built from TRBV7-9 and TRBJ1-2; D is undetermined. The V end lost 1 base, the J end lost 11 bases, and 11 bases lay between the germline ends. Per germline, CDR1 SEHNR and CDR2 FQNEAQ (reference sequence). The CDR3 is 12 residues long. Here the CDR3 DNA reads TGTGCCAGCAGCTTAGAGGCGGCCTTTTACACCTTC. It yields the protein CASSLEAAFYTF.

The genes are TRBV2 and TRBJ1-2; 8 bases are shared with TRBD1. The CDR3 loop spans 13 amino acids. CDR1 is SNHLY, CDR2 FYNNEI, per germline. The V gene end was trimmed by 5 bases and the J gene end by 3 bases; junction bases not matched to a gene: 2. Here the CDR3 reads CASSTQGDYGYTF. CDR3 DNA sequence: TGTGCCAGCAGTACACAGGGGGACTATGGCTACACCTTC.

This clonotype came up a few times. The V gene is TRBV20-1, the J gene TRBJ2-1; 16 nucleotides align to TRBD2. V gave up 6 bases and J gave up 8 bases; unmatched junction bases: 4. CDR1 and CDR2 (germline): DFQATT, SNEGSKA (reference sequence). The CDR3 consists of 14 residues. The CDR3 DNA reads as TGCAGTGCCCTGGGACTAGCGGGGGGGGATGAGCAGTTCTTC. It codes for CSALGLAGGDEQFF.

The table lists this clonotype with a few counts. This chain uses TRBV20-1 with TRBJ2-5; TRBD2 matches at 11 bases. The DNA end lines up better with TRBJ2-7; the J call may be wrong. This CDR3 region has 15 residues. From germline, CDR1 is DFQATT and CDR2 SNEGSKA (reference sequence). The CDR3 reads CSARALAGGPYEQYF. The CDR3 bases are TGCAGTGCTAGAGCCTTAGCGGGGGGGCCCTACGAGCAGTACTTC.

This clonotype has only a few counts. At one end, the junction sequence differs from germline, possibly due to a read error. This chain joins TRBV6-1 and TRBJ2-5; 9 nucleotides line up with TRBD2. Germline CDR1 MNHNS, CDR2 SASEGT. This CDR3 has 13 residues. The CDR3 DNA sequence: TGTGCCAGCAGTGAATCTAGGGGCGCGGGGGGGTTCTTC. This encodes CASSESRGAGGFF.

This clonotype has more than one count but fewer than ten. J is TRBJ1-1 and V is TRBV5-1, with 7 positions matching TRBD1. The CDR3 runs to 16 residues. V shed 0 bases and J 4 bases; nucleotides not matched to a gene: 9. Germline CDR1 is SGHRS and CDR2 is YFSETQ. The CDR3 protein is CASSLVGGSYVTEAFF. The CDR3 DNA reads TGCGCCAGCAGCTTGGTAGGGGGCAGCTACGTCACTGAAGCTTTCTTT. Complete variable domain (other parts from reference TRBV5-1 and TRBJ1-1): KAGVTQTPRYLIKTRGQQVTLSCSPISGHRSVSWYQQTPGQGLQFLFEYFSETQRNKGNFPGRFSGRQFSNSRSEMNVSTLELGDSALYLCASSLVGGSYVTEAFFGQGTRLTVV.

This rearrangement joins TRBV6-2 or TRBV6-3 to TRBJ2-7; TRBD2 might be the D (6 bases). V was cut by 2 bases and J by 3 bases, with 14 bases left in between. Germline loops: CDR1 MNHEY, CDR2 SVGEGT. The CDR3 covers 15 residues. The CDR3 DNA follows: TGTGCCAGCAGTTACGGGGGGACCCTTTTCTACGAGCAGTACTTC. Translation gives CASSYGGTLFYEQYF.

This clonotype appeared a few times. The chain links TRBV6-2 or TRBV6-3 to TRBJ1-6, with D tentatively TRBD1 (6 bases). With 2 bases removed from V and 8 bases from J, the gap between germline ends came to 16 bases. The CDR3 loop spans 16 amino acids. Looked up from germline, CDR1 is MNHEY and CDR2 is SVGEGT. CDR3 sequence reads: CASSYGAGTRYSPLHF. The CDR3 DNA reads TGTGCCAGCAGTTACGGGGCAGGGACAAGATATTCACCCCTCCACTTT.

The chain's CDR3 is CSASLTDNYGYTF. CDR3 DNA: TGCAGTGCCTCACTGACGGATAACTATGGCTACACCTTC. J is TRBJ1-2 and V is TRBV20-1; no definite D call. The V end was cut by 6 bases, the J end by 1 base, with 12 bases between. CDR1 DFQATT and CDR2 SNEGSKA come from the germline V gene (reference sequence). The CDR3 extends over 13 amino acids.

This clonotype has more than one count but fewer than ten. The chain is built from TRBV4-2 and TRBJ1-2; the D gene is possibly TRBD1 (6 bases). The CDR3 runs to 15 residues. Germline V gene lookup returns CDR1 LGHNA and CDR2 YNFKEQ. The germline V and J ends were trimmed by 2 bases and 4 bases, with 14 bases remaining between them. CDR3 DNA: TGTGCCAGCAGCCAAAGGGGCGGACAGAGCTATGGCTACACCTTC. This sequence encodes CASSQRGGQSYGYTF.

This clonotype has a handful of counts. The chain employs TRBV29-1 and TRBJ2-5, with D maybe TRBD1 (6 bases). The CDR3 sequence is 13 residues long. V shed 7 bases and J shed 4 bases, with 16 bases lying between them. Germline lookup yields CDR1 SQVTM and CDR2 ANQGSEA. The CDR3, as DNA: TGCAGCGCAGATAGAGGGGGAACAGAGACCCAGTACTTC. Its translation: CSADRGGTETQYF.